This T cell receptor beta chain was sequenced for a study of PD-L1 blockade in urothelial cancer. In the study overall: The authors examined blood 3 weeks (second dose) and 6 weeks after treatment start.

CDR1 and CDR2 from the germline V gene are LNHDA and SQIVND (reference sequence). Unmatched junction bases numbered 6, after V lost 6 bases and J lost 1 base. CDR3 length: 15 amino acids. Time point indicated: peripheral blood 6 weeks after treatment start. TCRdb's copy holds only in-frame clones and misses some; the assay was immunoSEQ multiplex PCR. The sample records more than 95,000 clones, more than 85% being singletons. The TCR was taken from a man aged 60-69 years with urothelial cancer. The sample in question was PBMCs, obtained around atezolizumab (anti-PD-L1) treatment. This chain links TRBV19 with TRBJ2-3, with 8 bases that match TRBD1. DNA of the CDR3: TGTGCCAGTAGAAAATACAGGGGGGGCACAGATACGCAGTATTTT. Its protein is CASRKYRGGTDTQYF.